This T cell receptor beta chain was recorded in a study of T cell changes during pregnancy in multiple sclerosis. Profiling relied on immunoSEQ multiplex PCR, and the TCRdb table lists in-frame clones only, not all of them. The table includes some 30,000 clones, about 89% detected once. The CDR3 contains 18 residues. Germline V gives CDR1 MNHEY, CDR2 SMNVEV (reference sequence). V lost 5 bases, J lost 3 bases, and 15 bases stayed unmatched. The clonotype was recovered from a female donor with multiple sclerosis, enrolled in a pregnancy study. The chain carries TRBV27 and TRBJ1-4; 7 nucleotides line up with TRBD1. This specimen was CD8+ T cells from peripheral blood mononuclear cells, taken in the third trimester of pregnancy. The CDR3 region is CASSLRQGFAWANEKLFF. The CDR3 nucleotides read TGTGCCAGCAGTCTCAGACAGGGTTTCGCATGGGCTAATGAAAAACTGTTTTTT. The full variable domain, completed using reference TRBV27 and TRBJ1-4, is EAQVTQNPRYLITVTGKKLTVTCSQNMNHEYMSWYRQDPGLGLRQIYYSMNVEVTDKGDVPEGYKVSRKEKRNFPLILESPSPNQTSLYFCASSLRQGFAWANEKLFFGSGTQLSVL.